The clone carrying this TCR beta chain was observed a few times. Antigen specificity is unknown. The data are from a study of cytomegalovirus exposure and HLA in healthy donors. Findings of the study overall: The sole available immune exposure information was CMV serostatus. In vitro checks showed that a few CMV-associated chains really do target CMV antigens.

Germline V lookup: CDR1 SQVTM, CDR2 ANQGSEA. V was pared by 5 bases and J by 3 bases, with 8 bases of the junction left unmatched. The CDR3 spans 14 residues. Healthy bone marrow donors formed the donor group. Primers included in the PCR were 60 Vbeta and 13 Jbeta primers. Assay used: immunoSEQ multiplex PCR; TCRdb lists only in-frame clones, some missing. The sample contains under 130,000 clones, roughly an eighth of which appear only once. The chain employs TRBV29-1 and TRBJ1-2, with TRBD1 identical over 8 bases. The receptor was isolated from a man in his forties or fifties in good health and CMV-seropositive. Sequenced: PBMCs. CDR3 loop: CSVRTGMVDYGYTF. The CDR3 nucleotides read TGCAGCGTTAGGACAGGGATGGTAGACTATGGCTACACCTTC. Looking up the rest from reference TRBV29-1 and TRBJ1-2 gives the full variable domain: SAVISQKPSRDICQRGTSLTIQCQVDSQVTMMFWYRQQPGQSLTLIATANQGSEATYESGFVIDKFPISRPNLTFSTLTVSNMSPEDSSIYLCSVRTGMVDYGYTFGSGTRLTVV.